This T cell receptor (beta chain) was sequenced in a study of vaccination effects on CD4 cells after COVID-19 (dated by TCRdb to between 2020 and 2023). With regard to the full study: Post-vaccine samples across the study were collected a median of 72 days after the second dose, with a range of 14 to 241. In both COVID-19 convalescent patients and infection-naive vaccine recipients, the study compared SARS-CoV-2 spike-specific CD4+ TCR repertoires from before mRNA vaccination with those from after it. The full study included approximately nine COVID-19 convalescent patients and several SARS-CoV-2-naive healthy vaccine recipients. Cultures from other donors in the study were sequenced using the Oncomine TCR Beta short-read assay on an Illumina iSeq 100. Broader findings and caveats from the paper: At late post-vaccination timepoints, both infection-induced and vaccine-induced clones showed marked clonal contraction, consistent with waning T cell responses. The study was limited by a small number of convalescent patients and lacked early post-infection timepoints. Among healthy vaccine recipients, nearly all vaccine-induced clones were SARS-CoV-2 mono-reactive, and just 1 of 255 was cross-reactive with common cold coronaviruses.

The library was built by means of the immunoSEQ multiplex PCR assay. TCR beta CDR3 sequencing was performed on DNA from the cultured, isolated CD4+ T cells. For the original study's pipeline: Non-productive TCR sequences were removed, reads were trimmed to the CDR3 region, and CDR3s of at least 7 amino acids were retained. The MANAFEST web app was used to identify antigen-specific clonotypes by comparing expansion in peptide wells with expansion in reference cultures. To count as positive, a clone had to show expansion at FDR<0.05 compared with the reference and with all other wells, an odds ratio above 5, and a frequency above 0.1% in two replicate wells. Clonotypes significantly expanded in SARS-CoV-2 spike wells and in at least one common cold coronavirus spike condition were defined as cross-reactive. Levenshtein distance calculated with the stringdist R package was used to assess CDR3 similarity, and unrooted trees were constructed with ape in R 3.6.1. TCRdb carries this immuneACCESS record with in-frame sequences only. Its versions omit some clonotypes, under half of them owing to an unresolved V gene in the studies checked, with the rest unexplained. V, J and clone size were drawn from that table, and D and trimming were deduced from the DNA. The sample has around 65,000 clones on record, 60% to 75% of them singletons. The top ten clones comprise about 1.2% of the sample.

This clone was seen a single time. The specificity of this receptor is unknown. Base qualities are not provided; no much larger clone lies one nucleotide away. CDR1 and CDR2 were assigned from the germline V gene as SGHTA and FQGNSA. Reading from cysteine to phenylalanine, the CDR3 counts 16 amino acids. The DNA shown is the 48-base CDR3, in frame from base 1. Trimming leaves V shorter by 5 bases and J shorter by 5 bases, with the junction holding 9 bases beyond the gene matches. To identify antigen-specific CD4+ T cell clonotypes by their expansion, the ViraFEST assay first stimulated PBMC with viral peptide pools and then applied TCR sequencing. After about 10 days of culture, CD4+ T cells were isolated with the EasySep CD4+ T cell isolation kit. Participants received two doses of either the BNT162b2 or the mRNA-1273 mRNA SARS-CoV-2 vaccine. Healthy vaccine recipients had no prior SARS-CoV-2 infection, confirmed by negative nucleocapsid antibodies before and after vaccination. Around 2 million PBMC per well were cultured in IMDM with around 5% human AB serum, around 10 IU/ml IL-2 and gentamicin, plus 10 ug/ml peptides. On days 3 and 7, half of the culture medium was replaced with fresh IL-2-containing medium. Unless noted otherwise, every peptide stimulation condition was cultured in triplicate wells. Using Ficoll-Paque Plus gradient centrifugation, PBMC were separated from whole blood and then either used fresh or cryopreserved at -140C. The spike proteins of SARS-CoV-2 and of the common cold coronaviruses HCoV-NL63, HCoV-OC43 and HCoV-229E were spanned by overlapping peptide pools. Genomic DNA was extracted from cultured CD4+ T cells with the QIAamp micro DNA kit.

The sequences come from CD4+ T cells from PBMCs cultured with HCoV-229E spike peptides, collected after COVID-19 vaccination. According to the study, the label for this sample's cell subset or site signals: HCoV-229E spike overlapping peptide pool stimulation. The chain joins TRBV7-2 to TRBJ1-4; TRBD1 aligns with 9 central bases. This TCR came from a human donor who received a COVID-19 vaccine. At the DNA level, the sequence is TGTGCCAGCAGCCCGATAGCCGGGACAGGGAATGAAAAACTGTTTTTT. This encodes CASSPIAGTGNEKLFF.